What follows describes a single T cell receptor beta chain. Its antigen is not known. The donors, nominally healthy at sampling, likely had unrecorded immune exposures. The sample originates from a study of cytomegalovirus exposure and HLA in healthy donors. Whole-study findings and limits: Later analysis demonstrated an association between a missense DCLRE1C variant and TCR beta V- and J-gene trimming. Cytomegalovirus-associated TCR beta chains were listed, numbering 164.

CDR1 is MNHNY and CDR2 is SVGAGI in the germline V gene (reference sequence). The ends lost 2 bases at V and 8 bases at J; junction bases unmatched: 10. This CDR3 is 16 amino acids long. With 60 Vbeta and 13 Jbeta primers, the PCR was carried out. The table came from immunoSEQ multiplex PCR; TCRdb's copy has only in-frame clones and leaves some out. The sample holds a few hundred thousand clones, approximately 83% seen once. This chain uses TRBV6-6 with TRBJ2-1, with TRBD2 matching 9 bases. This TCR derives from a woman between 45 and 60 years old in good health and CMV-seropositive. Sample: PBMCs. The CDR3 protein is CASSYALAGRGHEQFF. The CDR3 DNA reads as TGTGCCAGCAGTTACGCCCTAGCGGGGAGAGGCCATGAGCAGTTCTTC.